This record covers a single TCR beta chain. Original analysis: For nucleated cells, counts were estimated from reference gene primer amplification. TCRdb's table, derived via immunoSEQ multiplex PCR, lists solely in-frame clones and lacks some. The V and J calls and clone size are taken from that table; D and trimming were inferred from the DNA. This table holds about 140,000 clones, roughly four fifths found once. These data are taken from a study of blood T cell repertoires in COVID-19. On the study more broadly: The origin of the acute and convalescent COVID-19 samples was the United States, Italy and Spain.

The germline V gene encodes CDR1 LNHNV and CDR2 YYDKDF (reference sequence). The V and J ends lost 5 bases and 4 bases, in that order; junction bases with no gene match: 4. This CDR3 is built from 14 residues. The TCR sequence derives from a woman at least 80 years old with acute or convalescent COVID-19. Sequenced sample: peripheral blood. V usage is TRBV15 and J usage is TRBJ1-2; 10 nucleotides match TRBD1. The CDR3: CATSRDRGAYGYTF. The DNA for the CDR3 is TGTGCCACCAGCCGGGACAGGGGCGCCTATGGCTACACCTTC.